This T cell receptor beta chain originates from a study of T-cell reconstitution after alpha-beta-depleted transplantation in children. Broader study findings: After one year, T-cell counts and TCRbeta diversity mostly came from new T cells. There were reportedly several hundred expanded graft clones from which alpha-beta T cells came about two months after transplant. Some patients owed their high day-60 TCRbeta diversity to surviving recipient T cells and thymic progenitors.

Per the germline V gene, CDR1 is MGHDK and CDR2 is SYGVNS. Trimming at V came to 3 bases and at J to 4 bases, leaving 6 bases not matched to a gene. The CDR3 contains 15 residues. Unique molecular identifiers were incorporated when the TCRbeta library was constructed. Using its own MiXCR run on the PCR reads, TCRdb lists one record per CDR3 protein. Of 900,000 or so distinct CDR3 sequences detected, roughly 16% appear once; the ten largest clones hold approximately 5%. Only a few counts were recorded for this clonotype. Its cognate antigen is unknown. The sample was PBMCs, mostly from graft donor cells, taken 360 days after TCRalphabeta/CD19-depleted stem cell transplant. The receptor's source is a male patient aged 10 to 17 who had a stem cell transplant for acute lymphoblastic leukemia, so the T cells may come from the graft donor. V is TRBV25-1 and J is TRBJ1-2, with 9 bases that match TRBD1. The CDR3 DNA follows: TGTGCCAGCAGTGACAGGACAGGGGATATCTATGGCTACACCTTC. Residues: CASSDRTGDIYGYTF.